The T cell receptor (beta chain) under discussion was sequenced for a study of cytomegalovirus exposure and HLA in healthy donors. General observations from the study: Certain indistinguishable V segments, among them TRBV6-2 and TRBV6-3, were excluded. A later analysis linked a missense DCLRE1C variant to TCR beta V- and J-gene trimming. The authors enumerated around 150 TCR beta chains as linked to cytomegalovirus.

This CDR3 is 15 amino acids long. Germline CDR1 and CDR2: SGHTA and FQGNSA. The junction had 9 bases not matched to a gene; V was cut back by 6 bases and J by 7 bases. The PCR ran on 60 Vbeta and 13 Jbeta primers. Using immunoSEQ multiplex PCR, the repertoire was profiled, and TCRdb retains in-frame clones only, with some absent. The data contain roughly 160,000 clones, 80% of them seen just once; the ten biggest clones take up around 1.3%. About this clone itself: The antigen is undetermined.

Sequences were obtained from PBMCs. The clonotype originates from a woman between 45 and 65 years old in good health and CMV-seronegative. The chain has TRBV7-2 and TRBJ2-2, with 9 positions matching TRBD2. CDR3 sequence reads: CASSPGLAVLGELFF. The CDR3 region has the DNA TGTGCCAGCAGTCCGGGACTAGCCGTCCTCGGGGAGCTGTTTTTT.